The sequence of this TCR beta chain was determined in a study of T cell repertoires in cytomegalovirus infection. TCRdb fed the reads into MiXCR, producing one record per CDR3 protein. The profile shows about 740,000 distinct CDR3 sequences, roughly 36% of them singletons. About this clonotype: The antigen is undetermined.

Study-wide findings and caveats: Dominating the ex vivo response were HLA-C-restricted CMV-specific TCR beta clonotypes.

Sequencing was done on a sample of PBMCs. The origin of this receptor is a human donor in good health (CMV status not recorded). Some clones in this sample may be carry-over from other donors' samples.

The CDR3, as DNA: TGTGCCAGCAGCCCCCCGGATCGGGGTAAAAACATTCAGTACTTC. Protein: CASSPPDRGKNIQYF. The genes are TRBV5-8 and TRBJ2-4; D possibly corresponds to TRBD2 (5 bases). Germline V gene sequence: CDR1 SGHTS, CDR2 YDEGEE. V was pared by 4 bases and J by 4 bases, with 15 bases between. This CDR3 has 15 residues.